This T cell receptor beta chain was observed in a study of blood T cell repertoires in COVID-19. Germline V lookup: CDR1 WNHNN, CDR2 SYGVQD (reference sequence). This CDR3 has 15 amino acids. The V and J ends lost 6 bases and 5 bases, in that order; junction bases with no gene match: 8. Measured with immunoSEQ multiplex PCR; TCRdb has only the in-frame clones, and not every one. Here the sample spans 400,000 to 450,000 clones, around 90% being singletons. Sequencing input: PBMCs or T cells enriched from blood (not recorded which). The clonotype was recovered from a man between 18 and 29 years old who had recovered from COVID-19. J is TRBJ2-1 and V is TRBV10-1, with 9 bases fitting TRBD1. The DNA of the CDR3 is TGCGCCAGCAGCATCGGGACAGGGATCAACAATGAGCAGTTCTTC. It encodes CASSIGTGINNEQFF.